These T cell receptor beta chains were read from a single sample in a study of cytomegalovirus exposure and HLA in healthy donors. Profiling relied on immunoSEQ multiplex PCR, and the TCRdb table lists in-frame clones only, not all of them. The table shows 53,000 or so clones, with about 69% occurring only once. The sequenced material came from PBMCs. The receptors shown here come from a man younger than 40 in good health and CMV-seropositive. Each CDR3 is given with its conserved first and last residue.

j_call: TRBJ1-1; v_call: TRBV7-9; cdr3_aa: CASSLRGGANTEAFF
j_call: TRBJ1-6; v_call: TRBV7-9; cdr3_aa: CASSRGGSPLHF
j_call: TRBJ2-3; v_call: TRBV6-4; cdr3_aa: CASSWTGGRDTQYF
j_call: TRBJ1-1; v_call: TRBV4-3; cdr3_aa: CASSLQGVGTEAFF
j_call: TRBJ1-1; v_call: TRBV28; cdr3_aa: CASSLLGNTEAFF
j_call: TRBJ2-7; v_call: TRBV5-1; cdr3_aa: CASSLLQGASYEQYF
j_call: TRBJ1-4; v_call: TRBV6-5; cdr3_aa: CASKLGEGGNEKLFF
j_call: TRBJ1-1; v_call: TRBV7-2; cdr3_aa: CASSTRTGPNTEAFF
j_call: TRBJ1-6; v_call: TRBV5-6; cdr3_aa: CASSSFLPSPLHF
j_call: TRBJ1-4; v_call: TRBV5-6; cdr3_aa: CASSLKPTGEKLFF
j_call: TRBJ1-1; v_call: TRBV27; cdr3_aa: CASSLIGGGYTEAFF
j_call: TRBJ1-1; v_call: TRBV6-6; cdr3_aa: CASSPQGSDTEAFF
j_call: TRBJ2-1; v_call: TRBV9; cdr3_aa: CASSVSGGAGNEQFF
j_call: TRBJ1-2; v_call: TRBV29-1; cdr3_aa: CSAGIGGNYGYTF
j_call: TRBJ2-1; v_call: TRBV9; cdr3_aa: CASTLGGAAYNEQFF
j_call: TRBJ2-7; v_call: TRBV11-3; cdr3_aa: CASSFAGTGTYEQYF
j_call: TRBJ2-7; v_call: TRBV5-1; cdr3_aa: CASSLVGGVHEQYF
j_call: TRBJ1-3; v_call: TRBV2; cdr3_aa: CASRIRAPGTIYF
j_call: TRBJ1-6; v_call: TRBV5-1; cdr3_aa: CASSWMAQGQSYNSPLHF
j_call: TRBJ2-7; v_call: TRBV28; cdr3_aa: CASERGVLDEQYF
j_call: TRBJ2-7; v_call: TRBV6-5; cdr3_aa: CASSNSGTGVYEQYF
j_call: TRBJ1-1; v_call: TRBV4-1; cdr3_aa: CASSRGTVRMNTEAFF